These 23 T cell receptor beta chains share one sample of origin, sequenced in a study of identical twins. MiXCR, run by TCRdb on the 5' RACE reads, gives a single entry per CDR3 protein. The sample lists 450,000 to 650,000 distinct CDR3 sequences, nearly 15% occurring once. These records were also assigned to another study, of yellow fever vaccine responses in identical twins.

Sequencing was carried out using CD4+ T cells sorted from blood. The receptors originated from a woman between 18 and 29 years old in good health.

The chain joins TRBV4-1 to TRBJ2-2, with 13 bases lining up with TRBD2. The CDR3 runs to 18 residues. After removal of 0 bases from V and 4 bases from J, the junction contained 5 bases not matched to a gene. Germline V gene lookup returns CDR1 MGHRA and CDR2 YSYEKL. The CDR3 DNA sequence: TGCGCCAGCAGCCAAGAAGGACTAGCGGGAGCGGGCACCGGGGAGCTGTTTTTT. This translates into CASSQEGLAGAGTGELFF.

This chain uses TRBV5-1 with TRBJ1-2; D possibly corresponds to TRBD1 (5 bases). The CDR3 totals 17 residues. CDR1 is SGHRS and CDR2 is YFSETQ in the germline V gene. Trimming left V 0 bases short and J 4 bases short, with 19 bases between. The CDR3 loop is CASSLVGGETRRYGYTF. Here the CDR3 DNA reads TGCGCCAGCAGCTTGGTCGGAGGGGAGACCCGACGCTATGGCTACACCTTC.

The J gene is TRBJ2-1, the V gene TRBV20-1; 8 nucleotides line up with TRBD2. Germline lookup yields CDR1 DFQATT and CDR2 SNEGSKA (reference sequence). CDR3 length: 14 amino acids. V shed 5 bases, J shed 0 bases, and the junction held 3 bases outside the gene matches. CDR3 protein: CSAASGSSYNEQFF. Here the CDR3 DNA reads TGCAGTGCTGCCAGCGGGAGCTCCTACAATGAGCAGTTCTTC.

The J gene is TRBJ2-2, the V gene TRBV2, with 8 positions matching TRBD1. V lost 10 bases and J lost 8; bases outside the gene matches: 9. Germline V gene sequence: CDR1 SNHLY, CDR2 FYNNEI. The length of the CDR3 is 13 residues. The CDR3 DNA reads as TGTGCCACCCAGGACAGGGCAAAGGGGGAGCTGTTTTTT. Amino acid sequence: CATQDRAKGELFF.

This clonotype was seen a few times. The J gene is TRBJ2-2, the V gene TRBV3-1; TRBD2 aligns across 7 bases. The CDR3 contains 17 residues. V lost 1 base and J lost 1; bases outside the gene matches: 6. Germline V lookup: CDR1 LGHDT, CDR2 YNNKEL (reference sequence). CDR3 DNA sequence: TGTGCCAGCAGCCAAGCACTAGCGCCGCTGAACACCGGGGAGCTGTTTTTT. This gives the protein CASSQALAPLNTGELFF.

Only a few counts were recorded for this clonotype. The chain is built from TRBV13 and TRBJ2-7; tentatively, D is TRBD1 (6 bases). The CDR3 covers 11 residues. Deletions cut 11 bases from V and 12 bases from J, with 20 bases between. Germline V gene sequence: CDR1 PRHDT, CDR2 FYEKMQ (reference sequence). The DNA of the CDR3 is TGTGCCGACTCCCCACGGGACAAGTGGTACTTC. Its protein is CADSPRDKWYF. The whole variable domain, filled in from reference TRBV13 and TRBJ2-7, reads AAGVIQSPRHLIKEKRETATLKCYPIPRHDTVYWYQQGPGQDPQFLISFYEKMQSDKGSIPDRFSAQQFSDYHSELNMSSLELGDSALYFCADSPRDKWYFGPGTRLTVT.

There are many counts of this clonotype. V gene TRBV5-1 combines with J gene TRBJ2-2, with 7 bases that match TRBD1. Germline V lookup: CDR1 SGHRS, CDR2 YFSETQ. The J segment lost 4 bases and the V segment lost 4 bases, leaving 4 bases of the junction unmatched. CDR3 length: 14 amino acids. The DNA of the CDR3 is TGCGCCAGCAGCAGGACAGGTGTCACCGGGGAGCTGTTTTTT. Translated, it gives CASSRTGVTGELFF.

The CDR3 DNA is TGTGCCAGCAACCCCGGACAGGGTACCTACGAGCAGTACGTC. Translated: CASNPGQGTYEQYV. The chain recombines TRBV2 with TRBJ2-7; TRBD1 matches 8 bases. The CDR3 consists of 14 residues. The ends lost 7 bases at V and 2 bases at J; junction bases unmatched: 7. Germline V lookup: CDR1 SNHLY, CDR2 FYNNEI.

The rearrangement links TRBV5-1 to TRBJ1-1, with 8 bases fitting TRBD1. Per the germline V gene, CDR1 is SGHRS and CDR2 is YFSETQ. V lost 4 bases, J lost 8 bases, and 7 bases stayed unmatched. This CDR3 is built from 13 residues. In DNA form, the CDR3 reads TGCGCCAGCAGCCTGGGTGGACAGGGCGAAGCTTTCTTT. Protein: CASSLGGQGEAFF.

The rearrangement uses TRBV29-1 and TRBJ2-2; tentative D call: TRBD1 (5 bases). V was cut by 5 bases and J by 0 bases, with 10 bases left in between. The germline V gene encodes CDR1 SQVTM and CDR2 ANQGSEA. CDR3 size: 14 residues. The CDR3 coding sequence is TGCAGCGTTCGTAAGGGGTCGAACACCGGGGAGCTGTTTTTT. This sequence encodes CSVRKGSNTGELFF.

The chain combines TRBV12-3 or TRBV12-4 with TRBJ2-7; 7 nucleotides align to TRBD1. There are 13 residues in the CDR3. Trimming cost V 6 bases and J 0 bases; bases outside gene matches: 2. CDR3 sequence reads: CASRGGYSYEQYF. As DNA, the CDR3 is TGTGCCAGCAGAGGGGGCTACTCCTACGAGCAGTACTTC.

In this sample, this clonotype turned up many times. This chain connects TRBV28 to TRBJ1-3; D unresolved. CDR3 size: 14 residues. CDR1 is MDHEN, CDR2 SYDVKM, per germline. The germline V and J ends were trimmed by 3 bases and 0 bases, with 6 bases remaining between them. This CDR3 reads CASSLVRSGNTIYF. The DNA of the CDR3 is TGTGCCAGCAGTTTGGTCCGCTCTGGAAACACCATATATTTT.

V gene TRBV29-1 combines with J gene TRBJ1-5; D gene uncertain. Trimming removed 5 bases at V and 0 bases at J, with 11 bases between. CDR3 length: 14 amino acids. The V gene's germline CDR1 is SQVTM and CDR2 ANQGSEA. The CDR3 spells CSVLSGNSNQPQHF. CDR3 DNA sequence: TGCAGCGTTCTGTCGGGGAATAGCAATCAGCCCCAGCATTTT.

The chain couples TRBV7-9 to TRBJ2-5, with TRBD2 as a possible D gene (6 bases). The CDR3 loop spans 14 amino acids. Per the germline V gene, CDR1 is SEHNR and CDR2 is FQNEAQ (reference sequence). V was clipped by 1 base and J by 2 bases, with 8 bases between them. In DNA, the CDR3 is TGTGCCAGCAGCTTAGAAGGGACTCAAGAGACCCAGTACTTC. This translates into CASSLEGTQETQYF.

This clonotype occurred a few times. The chain uses TRBV15 and TRBJ1-6, with 8 bases identical to TRBD1. This CDR3 region has 14 residues. Germline loops: CDR1 LNHNV, CDR2 YYDKDF (reference sequence). Trimming took 4 bases from V and 6 from J; bases not matched to a gene: 2. The CDR3 sequence is CATSMQGANSPLHF. In DNA, the CDR3 is TGTGCCACCAGCATGCAGGGGGCTAATTCACCCCTCCACTTT.

This chain uses TRBV12-5 with TRBJ2-1, with TRBD2 matching over 7 bases. The CDR3 loop spans 16 amino acids. Germline loops: CDR1 LGHNT, CDR2 FRNRAP. The ends lost 8 bases at V and 5 bases at J; junction bases unmatched: 15. CDR3 nucleotides: TGTGCTAGTCAAATAAGACTAGCCGCTCCCAACAATGAGCAGTTCTTC. Protein: CASQIRLAAPNNEQFF.

This clonotype showed up just a few times. This chain links TRBV29-1 with TRBJ2-3; D may correspond to TRBD1 or TRBD2 (5 bases each). This CDR3 spans 13 amino acids. The V end was cut by 7 bases, the J end by 2 bases, with 13 bases between. CDR1 and CDR2 (germline): SQVTM, ANQGSEA. DNA for the CDR3: TGCAGCGGCTCCCGGGACCCCACAGATACGCAGTATTTT. Translating gives CSGSRDPTDTQYF.

This clonotype was counted once. The gene calls are TRBV20-1 and TRBJ2-5; D is possibly TRBD2 (6 bases). Trimming pared 0 bases from V and 1 base from J, leaving 12 bases between. There are 15 residues in the CDR3. Germline CDR1 reads DFQATT; CDR2 reads SNEGSKA (reference sequence). The CDR3 loop reads CSARDDFGGQETQYF. The DNA of the CDR3 is TGCAGTGCTAGAGATGACTTCGGGGGCCAAGAGACCCAGTACTTC.

The chain uses TRBV6-1 and TRBJ2-7; maybe TRBD2 (5 bases). Trimming shortened V by 0 bases and J by 3 bases, and 9 bases separated the two germline ends. Germline values: CDR1 MNHNS, CDR2 SASEGT. The CDR3 has 14 residues. As DNA, the CDR3 is TGTGCCAGCAGTGAAGCCTGGGGAGTCTACGAGCAGTACGTC. Translating gives CASSEAWGVYEQYV.

This clonotype was counted only a few times. The V gene is TRBV6-1, the J gene TRBJ2-5, with D unclear. V gave up 1 base and J gave up 7 bases, with 13 bases separating them. The CDR3 is made up of 14 amino acids. Germline loops: CDR1 MNHNS, CDR2 SASEGT. The CDR3 sequence is CASSEGAVPVTQYF. DNA for the CDR3: TGTGCCAGCAGTGAAGGGGCGGTCCCAGTGACCCAGTACTTC.

The rearrangement links TRBV20-1 to TRBJ2-3, with D perhaps given as TRBD1 or TRBD2 (6 bases each). Germline-derived CDR1 and CDR2 are DFQATT and SNEGSKA (reference sequence). V lost 4 bases, J lost 3 bases, and 14 bases lay in between. The CDR3 sequence is 14 residues long. Here the CDR3 reads CSAIDGGRTDTQYF. DNA for the CDR3: TGCAGTGCTATAGATGGGGGGCGGACAGATACGCAGTATTTT.

This clonotype was counted between two and nine times. The V gene is TRBV20-1, the J gene TRBJ2-3; D uncertain. The germline V gene encodes CDR1 DFQATT and CDR2 SNEGSKA (reference sequence). V shed 5 bases and J shed 0 bases, with 12 bases lying between them. There are 14 residues in the CDR3. The CDR3 sequence: CSAQLDISTDTQYF. Written as DNA, the CDR3 is TGCAGTGCTCAGCTAGATATCAGCACAGATACGCAGTATTTT.

Only a few counts were recorded for this clonotype. This sequence joins TRBV7-3 and TRBJ2-7; no clear D. The germline V gene has CDR1 SGHTA and CDR2 FQGTGA. This CDR3 comprises 13 residues. V lost 5 bases to trimming and J lost 7 bases, with 15 bases between them. This chain's CDR3 is CASSTHYSGEQYF. The CDR3 DNA reads TGTGCCAGCAGCACGCACTATAGTGGTGAGCAGTACTTC. The entire variable domain, with the rest obtained from reference TRBV7-3 and TRBJ2-7, is as follows: GAGVSQTPSNKVTEKGKYVELRCDPISGHTALYWYRQSLGQGPEFLIYFQGTGAADDSGLPNDRFFAVRPEGSVSTLKIQRTERGDSAVYLCASSTHYSGEQYFGPGTRLTVT.